This TCR beta chain was captured in a study of post-analysis software for immune sequencing data. Whole-study results and caveats: Patients used five TRBV segments, including TRBV5-6, TRBV5-1 and TRBV20-1, more often than controls.

Libraries were made from TCR beta cDNA, and they carried unique molecular identifiers. TCRdb reprocessed the PCR reads via MiXCR and lists one record per CDR3 protein. The sample includes around 200,000 distinct CDR3 sequences, over 25% of them seen just once. There are 15 residues in the CDR3. Germline-derived CDR1 and CDR2 are SEHNR and FQNEAQ (reference sequence). V was shortened by 10 bases and J by 2 bases, with 15 bases between the two germline ends. The sample holds many counts of this clonotype. The antigen is unknown. The TCR comes from a girl between 2 and 17 years old with multiple sclerosis. The rearrangement joins TRBV7-9 to TRBJ1-6; the D gene is possibly TRBD1 (6 bases). Sequencing used blood. The CDR3: CATSSRGPYNSPLHF. The CDR3 DNA reads TGTGCCACCTCCTCGCGGGGGCCCTATAATTCACCCCTCCACTTT.